This TCR beta chain derives from a study of blood T cell repertoires in COVID-19. For the study at large: Acute and convalescent COVID-19 samples came from the United States, Italy and Spain. PBMCs, B-cell-depleted T cells, or T cells provided the cDNA or gDNA that made up the material.

Germline loops: CDR1 MNHEY, CDR2 SVGAGI. The length of the CDR3 is 14 residues. Trimming cost V 8 bases and J 2 bases, with 15 bases left between them. Original handling: Estimation of nucleated cell counts relied on the amplification of reference gene primers. Here immunoSEQ multiplex PCR was the method, and the copy in TCRdb shows in-frame clones only, minus some. V, J and clone size reflect that table, while D and trimming were determined from the DNA. Among about 44,000 clones, 75% to 90% were seen once, and the ten largest hold about 1.2%. The sequenced sample consisted of peripheral blood. The gene calls are TRBV6-5 and TRBJ2-5, with D maybe TRBD2 (6 bases). This TCR was recovered from a woman in her forties with acute or convalescent COVID-19. The CDR3 spells CASGPWGTQETQYF. The CDR3 nucleotides are TGTGCCAGCGGCCCATGGGGGACTCAAGAGACCCAGTACTTC.